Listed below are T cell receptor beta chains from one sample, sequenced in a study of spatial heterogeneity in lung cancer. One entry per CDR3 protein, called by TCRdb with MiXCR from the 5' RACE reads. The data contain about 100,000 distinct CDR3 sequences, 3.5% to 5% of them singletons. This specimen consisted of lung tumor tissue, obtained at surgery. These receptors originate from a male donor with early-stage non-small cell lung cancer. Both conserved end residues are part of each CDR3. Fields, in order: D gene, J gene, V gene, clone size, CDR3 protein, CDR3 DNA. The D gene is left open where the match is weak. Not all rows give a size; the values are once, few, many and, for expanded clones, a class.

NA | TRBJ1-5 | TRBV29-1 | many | CSVGEGHGNQPQHF | TGCAGCGTTGGCGAAGGTCATGGCAATCAGCCCCAGCATTTT
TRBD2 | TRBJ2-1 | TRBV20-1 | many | CSSGLAGARYNEQFF | TGCAGTTCAGGACTAGCGGGTGCCAGATACAATGAGCAGTTCTTC
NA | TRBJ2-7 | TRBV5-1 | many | CASSSTGRSYEQYF | TGCGCCAGCAGCTCGACAGGAAGGTCCTACGAGCAGTACTTC
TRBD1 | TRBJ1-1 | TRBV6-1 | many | CASPGTGEVTEAFF | TGTGCCAGCCCCGGGACAGGGGAAGTTACTGAAGCTTTCTTT
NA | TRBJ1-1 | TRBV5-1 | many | CASSTGQNTEAFF | TGCGCCAGCAGCACCGGACAGAACACTGAAGCTTTCTTT
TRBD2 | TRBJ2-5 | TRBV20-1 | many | CSASQGLAEETQYF | TGCAGTGCTTCCCAGGGACTAGCGGAAGAGACCCAGTACTTC
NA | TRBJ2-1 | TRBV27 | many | CASSFSNNEQFF | TGTGCCAGCAGTTTTAGCAACAATGAGCAGTTCTTC
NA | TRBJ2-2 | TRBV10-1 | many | CASSRPETGELFF | TGCGCCAGCAGTAGGCCCGAGACCGGGGAGCTGTTTTTT
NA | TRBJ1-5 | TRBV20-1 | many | CSARERRDQPQHF | TGCAGTGCTAGAGAAAGGAGGGATCAGCCCCAGCATTTT
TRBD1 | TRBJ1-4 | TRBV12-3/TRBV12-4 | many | CASSSTGGAEKLFF | TGTGCCAGCAGTTCGACAGGGGGCGCGGAAAAACTGTTTTTT
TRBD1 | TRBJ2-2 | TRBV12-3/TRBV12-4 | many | CASSSWDRGYRFPPGELFF | TGTGCCAGCAGTTCTTGGGACAGGGGTTATCGTTTCCCACCCGGGGAGCTGTTTTTT
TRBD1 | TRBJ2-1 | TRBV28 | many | CASSIGTGPYNEQFF | TGTGCCAGCAGTATTGGGACAGGCCCCTACAATGAGCAGTTCTTC
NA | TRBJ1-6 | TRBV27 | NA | CASRRSSYNSPLHF | TGTGCCAGCAGGAGAAGCTCCTATAATTCACCCCTCCACTTT
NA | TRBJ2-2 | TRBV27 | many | CASSLNPAGELFF | TGTGCCAGCAGTCTTAACCCGGCCGGGGAGCTGTTTTTT
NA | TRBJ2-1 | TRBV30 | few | CAWTVGRSYNEQFF | TGTGCCTGGACGGTCGGACGCTCCTACAATGAGCAGTTCTTC
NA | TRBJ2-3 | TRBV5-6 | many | CASSLGLADTQYF | TGTGCCAGCAGCTTGGGACTAGCAGATACGCAGTATTTT
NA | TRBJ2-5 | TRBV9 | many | CASSVRGGKETQYF | TGTGCCAGCAGCGTTCGAGGAGGAAAAGAGACCCAGTACTTC
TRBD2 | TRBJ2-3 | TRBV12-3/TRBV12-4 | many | CASSPRLAGTDTQYF | TGTGCCAGCAGTCCGCGACTAGCGGGCACAGATACGCAGTATTTT
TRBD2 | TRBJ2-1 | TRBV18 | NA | CASSPLSGSRNEQFF | TGTGCCAGCTCACCTCTTAGCGGGAGTCGGAATGAGCAGTTCTTC
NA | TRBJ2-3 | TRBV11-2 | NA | CASSLGGASTDTQYF | TGTGCCAGCAGCTTAGGGGGCGCGAGCACAGATACGCAGTATTTT
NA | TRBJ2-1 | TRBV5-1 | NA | CASSGGTDYNEQFF | TGCGCCAGCAGTGGAGGGACAGACTACAATGAGCAGTTCTTC
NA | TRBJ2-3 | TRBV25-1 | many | CASRGTYTDTQYF | TGTGCCAGCAGGGGGACTTACACAGATACGCAGTATTTT
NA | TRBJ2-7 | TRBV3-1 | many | CASSLEAYEQYF | TGTGCCAGCAGCCTGGAGGCGTACGAGCAGTACTTC
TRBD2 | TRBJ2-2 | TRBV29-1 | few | CSVLNSGLAIVSGELFF | TGCAGCGTTTTGAATTCGGGACTAGCGATCGTCTCCGGGGAGCTGTTTTTT
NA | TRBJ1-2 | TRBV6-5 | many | CASSPGSKSYGYTF | TGTGCCAGCAGTCCCGGGTCCAAGAGCTATGGCTACACCTTC
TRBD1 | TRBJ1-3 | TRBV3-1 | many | CASSHPEQGSSGNTIYF | TGTGCCAGCAGCCACCCAGAACAGGGGTCCTCTGGAAACACCATATATTTT
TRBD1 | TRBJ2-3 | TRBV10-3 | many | CAISELDRGSSDTQYF | TGTGCCATCAGTGAGCTTGACAGGGGTTCCTCAGATACGCAGTATTTT
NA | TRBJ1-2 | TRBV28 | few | CASSQTGLRYGYTF | TGTGCCAGCAGCCAAACAGGGTTACGCTATGGCTACACCTTC
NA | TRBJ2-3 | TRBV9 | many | CASSVEPRTDTQYF | TGTGCCAGCAGCGTAGAGCCCCGCACAGATACGCAGTATTTT
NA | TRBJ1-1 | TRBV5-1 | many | CASSLDSGGTEAFF | TGCGCCAGCAGCTTGGATAGTGGGGGGACTGAAGCTTTCTTT
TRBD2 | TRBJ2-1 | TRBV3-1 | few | CASSRGEGTRGDEQFF | TGTGCCAGCAGCCGCGGAGAGGGTACCCGGGGGGATGAGCAGTTCTTC
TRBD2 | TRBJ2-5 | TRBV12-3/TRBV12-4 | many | CASSPLAGEETQYF | TGTGCCAGCAGTCCACTAGCGGGAGAGGAGACCCAGTACTTC
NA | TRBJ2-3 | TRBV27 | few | CASSLGLAGQDTQYF | TGTGCCAGCAGTTTAGGGTTAGCAGGTCAAGATACGCAGTATTTT
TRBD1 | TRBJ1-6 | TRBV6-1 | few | CASSEAQGGYYPLHF | TGTGCCAGCAGTGAAGCCCAGGGGGGCTATTATCCCCTCCACTTT
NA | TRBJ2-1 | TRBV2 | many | CASSEARRGTSSYNEQFF | TGTGCCAGCAGTGAAGCGCGTCGGGGGACCAGCTCCTACAATGAGCAGTTCTTC
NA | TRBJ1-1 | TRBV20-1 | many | CSARRWRQSTEAFF | TGCAGTGCTAGGCGTTGGAGGCAGTCCACTGAAGCTTTCTTT
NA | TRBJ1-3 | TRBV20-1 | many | CSAKGGIWNTIYF | TGCAGTGCCAAGGGGGGGATTTGGAACACCATATATTTT
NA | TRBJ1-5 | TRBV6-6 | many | CASSYFDRQDNQPQHF | TGTGCCAGCAGTTACTTCGACAGACAAGACAATCAGCCCCAGCATTTT
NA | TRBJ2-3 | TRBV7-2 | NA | CASSLKLTDTQYF | TGTGCCAGCAGCTTAAAACTCACAGATACGCAGTATTTT
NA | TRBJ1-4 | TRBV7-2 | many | CASSLNRGRDEKLFF | TGTGCCAGCAGCTTAAATCGGGGGCGCGATGAAAAACTGTTTTTT
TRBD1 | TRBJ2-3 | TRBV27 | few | CASSSGNSDRGDTDTQYF | TGTGCCAGCAGTTCCGGCAACTCCGACAGGGGGGACACAGATACGCAGTATTTT
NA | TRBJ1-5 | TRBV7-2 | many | CASSYSYNQPQHF | TGTGCCAGCAGCTACAGCTACAATCAGCCCCAGCATTTT
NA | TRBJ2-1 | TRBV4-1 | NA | CASASLGRLRNEQFF | TGCGCCAGCGCGTCTTTAGGGAGGTTGCGCAATGAGCAGTTCTTC
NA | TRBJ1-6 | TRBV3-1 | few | CASSQEPLTSPLHF | TGTGCCAGCAGCCAAGAGCCTCTGACTTCACCCCTCCACTTT
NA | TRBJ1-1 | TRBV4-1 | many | CASSRTNLAEAFF | TGCGCCAGCAGCCGGACGAATCTGGCTGAAGCTTTCTTT
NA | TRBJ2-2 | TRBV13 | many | CASSLWDTGELFF | TGTGCCAGCAGCCTCTGGGACACCGGGGAGCTGTTTTTT
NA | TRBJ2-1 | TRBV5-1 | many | CASSTQTGHSYNEQFF | TGCGCCAGCAGCACCCAGACGGGACACTCCTACAATGAGCAGTTCTTC
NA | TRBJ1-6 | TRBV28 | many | CASIRGGRNSPLHF | TGTGCCAGCATCCGGGGAGGAAGAAATTCACCCCTCCACTTT
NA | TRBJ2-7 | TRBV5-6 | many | CASSGILEMAYEQYF | TGTGCCAGCAGCGGGATTCTTGAGATGGCCTACGAGCAGTACTTC
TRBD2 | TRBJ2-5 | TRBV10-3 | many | CAIKGSVPGGRETQYF | TGTGCCATCAAAGGGTCGGTCCCGGGGGGACGAGAGACCCAGTACTTC
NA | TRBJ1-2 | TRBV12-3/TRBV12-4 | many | CASSLQNYGYTF | TGTGCCAGCAGTTTGCAGAACTATGGCTACACCTTC
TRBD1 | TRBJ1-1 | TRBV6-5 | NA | CASSYSGQGASEAFF | TGTGCCAGCAGTTACTCGGGGCAGGGGGCTTCTGAAGCTTTCTTT
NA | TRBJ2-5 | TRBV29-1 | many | CSVAEGRETQYF | TGCAGCGTTGCTGAAGGGCGAGAGACCCAGTACTTC
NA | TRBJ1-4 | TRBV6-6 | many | CASSGPSLNEKLFF | TGTGCCAGCAGTGGACCCAGCCTTAATGAAAAACTGTTTTTT
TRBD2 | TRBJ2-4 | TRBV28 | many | CASSLLAGGLAKNIQYF | TGTGCCAGCAGTTTACTAGCGGGAGGGCTAGCCAAAAACATTCAGTACTTC
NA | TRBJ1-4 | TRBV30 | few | CAWMGAPRATNEKLFF | TGTGCCTGGATGGGGGCCCCGAGGGCAACTAATGAAAAACTGTTTTTT
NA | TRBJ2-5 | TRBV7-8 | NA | CASSLMIGEETQYF | TGTGCCAGCAGCTTAATGATAGGGGAAGAGACCCAGTACTTC